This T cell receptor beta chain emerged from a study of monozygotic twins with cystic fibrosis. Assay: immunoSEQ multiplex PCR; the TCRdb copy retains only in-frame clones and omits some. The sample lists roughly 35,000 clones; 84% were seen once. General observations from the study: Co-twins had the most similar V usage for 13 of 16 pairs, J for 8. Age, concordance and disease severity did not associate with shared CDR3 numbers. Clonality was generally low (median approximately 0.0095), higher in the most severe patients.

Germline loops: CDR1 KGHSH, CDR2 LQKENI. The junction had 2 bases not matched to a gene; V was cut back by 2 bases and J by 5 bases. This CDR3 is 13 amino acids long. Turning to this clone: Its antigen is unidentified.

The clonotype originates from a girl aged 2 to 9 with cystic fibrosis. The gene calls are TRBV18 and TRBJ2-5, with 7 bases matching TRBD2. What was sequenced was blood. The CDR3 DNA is TGTGCCAGCTCACCAGATAGCGGGGAGACCCAGTACTTC. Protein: CASSPDSGETQYF.